This is a list of T cell receptor beta chains from one sample in a study of identical twins. TCRdb re-derived calls from the 5' RACE reads in MiXCR, one entry per CDR3 protein. The sample records hundreds of thousands of distinct CDR3 sequences, over 9% being singletons. These data also featured in a second study, about yellow fever vaccine responses in identical twins.

The sample consisted of CD8+ T cells sorted from blood. The source of these receptors is a woman between 18 and 29 years old in good health. Each CDR3 is given with its conserved first and last residue. D genes are given only for firm matches. Clone size is given for some rows only: seen once, a few or many times, or a class if the clone is expanded.

abundance	v_gene	j_gene	d_gene	CDR3aa	CDR3nt
few	TRBV7-2	TRBJ2-3	.	CASSSGRNTDTQYF	TGTGCCAGCAGCTCGGGACGGAACACAGATACGCAGTATTTT
few	TRBV25-1	TRBJ2-1	TRBD1	CASTAEDRGESEQFF	TGTGCCAGCACCGCAGAGGACAGGGGAGAGAGTGAGCAGTTCTTC
.	TRBV20-1	TRBJ2-1	.	CSARELASSSYNEQFF	TGCAGTGCTAGAGAACTAGCTTCGAGCTCCTACAATGAGCAGTTCTTC
few	TRBV15	TRBJ2-1	.	CATSRDSPSSSYNEQFF	TGTGCCACCAGCAGAGATTCTCCCTCTAGCTCCTACAATGAGCAGTTCTTC
many	TRBV29-1	TRBJ2-7	TRBD2	CSVQGGRAAYEQYF	TGCAGCGTGCAAGGCGGGAGGGCAGCCTACGAGCAGTACTTC
few	TRBV29-1	TRBJ2-5	.	CSVEPNEETQYF	TGCAGCGTTGAACCCAACGAAGAGACCCAGTACTTC
many	TRBV29-1	TRBJ2-7	TRBD1	CSVTTGGDDYEQYF	TGCAGCGTAACGACAGGGGGCGACGACTACGAGCAGTACTTC
.	TRBV29-1	TRBJ1-1	TRBD1	CSVAGQGVEAFF	TGCAGCGTGGCGGGACAGGGGGTCGAAGCTTTCTTT
.	TRBV12-3/TRBV12-4	TRBJ1-5	.	CASSLALRGVGSNQPQHF	TGTGCCAGCAGTTTAGCGCTAAGGGGGGTTGGGAGCAATCAGCCCCAGCATTTT
.	TRBV6-2/TRBV6-3	TRBJ2-2	.	CAVGANTGELFF	TGTGCGGTAGGGGCGAACACCGGGGAGCTGTTTTTT
.	TRBV20-1	TRBJ2-4	TRBD2	CSAREGGTAKNIQYF	TGCAGTGCTAGAGAGGGGGGGACGGCCAAAAACATTCAGTACTTC
few	TRBV7-9	TRBJ2-1	.	CASRDGANNEQFF	TGTGCCAGCAGGGACGGTGCCAACAATGAGCAGTTCTTC
.	TRBV7-2	TRBJ2-3	TRBD1	CASSLVLGQDPFSGDTQYF	TGTGCCAGCAGCTTAGTGCTCGGACAGGACCCGTTCAGCGGAGATACGCAGTATTTT
few	TRBV20-1	TRBJ1-2	.	CSARVGVAYGYTF	TGCAGTGCTAGAGTAGGGGTTGCCTATGGCTACACCTTC
few	TRBV11-2	TRBJ2-1	.	CASSFPIMRTEGVEQFF	TGTGCCAGCAGCTTCCCGATTATGAGGACAGAGGGAGTAGAGCAGTTCTTC
few	TRBV6-6	TRBJ2-1	.	CASSFQMYNEQFF	TGTGCCAGCAGTTTCCAGATGTACAATGAGCAGTTCTTC
few	TRBV27	TRBJ2-2	.	CASSVEGYTGELFF	TGTGCCAGCAGTGTGGAGGGTTACACCGGGGAGCTGTTTTTT
many	TRBV28	TRBJ2-1	.	CASSPRGSNEQFF	TGTGCCAGCAGTCCCCGGGGGTCCAATGAGCAGTTCTTC
.	TRBV3-1	TRBJ2-7	.	CASSRLDEGGEQYF	TGTGCCAGCAGCCGATTAGACGAGGGTGGCGAGCAGTACTTC
few	TRBV15	TRBJ2-7	.	CATSREGYEQYF	TGTGCCACCAGCAGAGAGGGCTACGAGCAGTACTTC
few	TRBV2	TRBJ2-1	.	CASSEALLSYNEQFF	TGTGCCAGCAGTGAAGCTCTCCTGTCCTACAATGAGCAGTTCTTC
few	TRBV7-9	TRBJ2-7	TRBD2	CASSHSGRSSYEQYF	TGTGCCAGCAGCCATAGCGGGAGGAGCTCCTACGAGCAGTACTTC
few	TRBV9	TRBJ2-1	.	CASSVGDSSYNEQFF	TGTGCCAGCAGCGTAGGAGACAGCTCCTACAATGAGCAGTTCTTC
few	TRBV20-1	TRBJ2-5	.	CSARGTGILNLGQETQYF	TGCAGTGCTAGAGGTACCGGGATATTAAACCTGGGGCAAGAGACCCAGTACTTC
many	TRBV7-9	TRBJ2-1	.	CASSLLTGYNEQFF	TGTGCCAGCAGCCTATTAACAGGTTACAATGAGCAGTTCTTC
many	TRBV7-9	TRBJ2-2	TRBD1	CAIPGQGASRGSGELFF	TGTGCCATCCCGGGACAGGGGGCTTCCCGGGGCTCCGGGGAGCTGTTTTTT
many	TRBV20-1	TRBJ2-7	.	CSASRELSSYEQYF	TGCAGTGCTTCTCGGGAGTTGAGCTCCTACGAGCAGTACTTC
few	TRBV2	TRBJ1-1	.	CASRRAKTEAFF	TGTGCCAGCAGGCGGGCAAAAACTGAAGCTTTCTTT
.	TRBV4-1	TRBJ2-3	.	CASSRDGVGDKSTDTQYF	TGCGCCAGCAGCCGAGATGGGGTGGGAGATAAGAGCACAGATACGCAGTATTTT
few	TRBV12-3/TRBV12-4	TRBJ2-5	TRBD1	CASSLAIVGVGTGGETQYF	TGTGCCAGCAGTTTAGCGATTGTAGGTGTGGGGACAGGGGGAGAGACCCAGTACTTC
few	TRBV4-1	TRBJ2-7	.	CASSQDRGSYEQYF	TGCGCCAGCAGCCAAGATCGAGGGAGCTACGAGCAGTACTTC